One sample yielded the 32 T cell receptor beta chains listed below, sequenced in a study of cytomegalovirus exposure and HLA in healthy donors. The PCR used 60 Vbeta and 13 Jbeta primers. The assay was immunoSEQ multiplex PCR, and TCRdb's table has in-frame clones only and misses some. There are hundreds of thousands of clones in the sample; 60% to 85% occur only once, and roughly 15% lies in the top ten. The sequenced material came from PBMCs. The receptors originated from a man aged 35 to 55 in good health and CMV-seronegative.

V usage is TRBV28 and J usage is TRBJ2-7; TRBD1 agrees at 12 bases. Germline lookup yields CDR1 MDHEN and CDR2 SYDVKM. The CDR3 consists of 18 residues. J was trimmed by 4 bases and V by 5 bases; bases with no gene match: 15. The CDR3 spells CASSTNTHRDRGQYEQYF. The CDR3 DNA is TGTGCCAGCAGTACTAACACCCACCGGGACAGGGGGCAATACGAGCAGTACTTC.

The chain joins TRBV10-2 to TRBJ1-5, with a weak D call TRBD1 (5 bases). Germline CDR1 WSHSY, CDR2 SAAADI. This CDR3 has 14 amino acids. The V end lost 7 bases, the J end lost 2 bases, and 12 bases lay between the germline ends. The CDR3 region has the DNA TGCGCCAGCACGTCAGTACAGGGCAATCAGCCCCAGCATTTT. Translation gives CASTSVQGNQPQHF.

This clone showed up just a few times. The chain has TRBV30 and TRBJ1-1; D not resolved. The germline V gene encodes CDR1 GTSNPN and CDR2 SVGIG (reference sequence). V dropped 1 base and J dropped 2 bases, with 14 bases sitting between them. The CDR3 is 15 residues long. The CDR3: CAWSASKLGNTEAFF. Written as DNA, the CDR3 is TGTGCCTGGAGTGCCAGCAAACTAGGAAACACTGAAGCTTTCTTT.

The chain carries TRBV5-4 and TRBJ2-7; D call uncertain. The CDR3 is made up of 12 amino acids. V lost 4 bases, J lost 3 bases, and 8 bases lay in between. CDR1 SGHNT and CDR2 YYREEE come from the germline V gene (reference sequence). CDR3 residues: CASSREDYEQYF. CDR3 DNA: TGTGCCAGCAGCCGAGAAGACTACGAGCAGTACTTC. Full variable domain (rest looked up from reference TRBV5-4 and TRBJ2-7): ETGVTQSPTHLIKTRGQQVTLRCSSQSGHNTVSWYQQALGQGPQFIFQYYREEENGRGNFPPRFSGLQFPNYSSELNVNALELDDSALYLCASSREDYEQYFGPGTRLTVT.

This clone came up a few times. This chain uses TRBV18 with TRBJ1-1, with 9 bases identical to TRBD1. There are 15 residues in the CDR3. Germline V gene lookup returns CDR1 KGHSH and CDR2 LQKENI. Trimming removed 3 bases from V and 3 bases from J; junction bases left unmatched: 5. CDR3 residues: CASSPEQGADTEAFF. CDR3 bases: TGTGCCAGCTCACCTGAACAGGGGGCGGACACTGAAGCTTTCTTT.

CDR3 loop: CASKGWTNYGYTF. The DNA of the CDR3 is TGTGCCAGCAAGGGGTGGACTAACTATGGCTACACCTTC. V and J are TRBV28 and TRBJ1-2; D is perhaps TRBD1 (5 bases). This CDR3 is built from 13 residues. Germline CDR1 is MDHEN and CDR2 is SYDVKM. Trimming pared 7 bases from V and 0 bases from J, leaving 9 bases between.

The V and J genes are TRBV7-8 and TRBJ1-1; D remains unclear. CDR1 SGHVS and CDR2 FQNEAQ come from the germline V gene. The CDR3 length is 13 residues. The germline V and J ends were trimmed by 5 bases and 7 bases, with 14 bases remaining between them. Here the CDR3 reads CASSLGGLLEAFF. In nucleotides, the CDR3 is TGTGCCAGCAGCCTAGGAGGGCTACTTGAAGCTTTCTTT.

V usage is TRBV28 and J usage is TRBJ2-7; 10 positions match TRBD2. Germline CDR1 is MDHEN and CDR2 is SYDVKM. The CDR3 consists of 17 residues. The junction had 13 bases not matched to a gene; V was cut back by 4 bases and J by 4 bases. The CDR3 DNA reads as TGTGCCAGCAGTTCCAGCGGGAGGGACACTTCAGATTACGAGCAGTACTTC. Residues: CASSSSGRDTSDYEQYF.

The table lists this clone with a few counts. The CDR3 spells CASSLYPQGSGTGELFF. The CDR3 DNA reads as TGTGCCAGCAGCTTATATCCCCAGGGGAGTGGGACCGGGGAGCTGTTTTTT. The genes are TRBV7-3 and TRBJ2-2; a possible D gene is TRBD1 (6 bases). The CDR3 consists of 17 residues. The germline gives CDR1 SGHTA, CDR2 FQGTGA. Trimming took 2 bases from V and 5 from J, leaving 18 bases between them.

CDR3 loop: CASSPRDRGGDTQYF. In nucleotides, the CDR3 is TGTGCCAGCTCACCCCGGGACAGGGGTGGAGATACGCAGTATTTT. The genes are TRBV18 and TRBJ2-3; TRBD1 agrees at 10 bases. CDR3 length: 15 residues. Losses at the gene ends were 3 bases for V and 5 bases for J; bases not matched to a gene: 5. In germline, CDR1 is KGHSH, CDR2 LQKENI.

The rearrangement joins TRBV11-2 to TRBJ2-1; D is uncertain. The length of the CDR3 is 13 residues. Germline V lookup: CDR1 SGHAT, CDR2 FQNNGV. The V and J ends lost 5 bases and 1 base respectively, with 6 bases between them. For the CDR3, the DNA is TGTGCCAGCAGCCCCAGTTCCTACAATGAGCAGTTCTTC. Translation gives CASSPSSYNEQFF.

The chain has TRBV5-1 and TRBJ1-4; 9 nucleotides agree with TRBD1. The V segment lost 4 bases and the J segment 7 bases; nucleotides outside the gene matches: 8. Germline assignment: CDR1 SGHRS and CDR2 YFSETQ. The CDR3 length is 15 residues. CDR3 nucleotides: TGCGCCAGCAGCAGGGGGACAGGGCAAAGTGAAAAACTGTTTTTT. It yields the protein CASSRGTGQSEKLFF.

The rearrangement uses TRBV5-8 and TRBJ2-1; tentative D call: TRBD2 (5 bases). V lost 4 bases to trimming and J lost 1 base, with 18 bases between them. The CDR3 contains 17 residues. CDR1 and CDR2 (germline): SGHTS, YDEGEE. The CDR3 reads CASSRIGAARSYNEQFF. CDR3 nucleotide sequence: TGTGCCAGCAGCCGAATCGGAGCGGCCCGATCCTACAATGAGCAGTTCTTC.

The chain is built from TRBV11-2 and TRBJ2-3; TRBD1 aligns across 9 bases. CDR1 and CDR2 from the germline V gene are SGHAT and FQNNGV. The CDR3 covers 15 residues. V gave up 3 bases and J gave up 7 bases; unmatched junction bases: 8. In DNA, the CDR3 is TGTGCCAGCAGCTTGGACAGGGGTCAAGGTAATACGCAGTATTTT. It specifies CASSLDRGQGNTQYF.

The chain employs TRBV5-1 and TRBJ1-1; perhaps TRBD1 as D (5 bases). The CDR3 spans 15 residues. Germline V CDR1 and CDR2: SGHRS, YFSETQ. V was pared by 0 bases and J by 0 bases, with 9 bases between. CDR3 amino acids: CASSLGTNMNTEAFF. DNA for the CDR3: TGCGCCAGCAGCTTGGGGACAAATATGAACACTGAAGCTTTCTTT.

The rearrangement uses TRBV29-1 and TRBJ1-1, with a tentative D call TRBD1 (6 bases). The CDR3 extends over 13 amino acids. Trimming left V 5 bases short and J 1 base short, with 11 bases between. Germline V gene sequence: CDR1 SQVTM, CDR2 ANQGSEA. CDR3: CSVMRGGNTEAFF. The CDR3 DNA is TGCAGCGTTATGAGGGGGGGGAACACTGAAGCTTTCTTT.

The rearrangement joins TRBV5-4 to TRBJ2-5; 9 bases fit TRBD2. This CDR3 comprises 15 residues. The ends lost 7 bases at V and 5 bases at J; junction bases unmatched: 12. In germline, CDR1 is SGHNT, CDR2 YYREEE (reference sequence). The CDR3 is CASHLRAGGGETQYF. The DNA for the CDR3 is TGTGCCAGCCACCTCCGGGCGGGAGGGGGTGAGACCCAGTACTTC.

The V and J genes are TRBV15 and TRBJ1-5; perhaps TRBD1 as D (6 bases). This CDR3 has 17 amino acids. Germline CDR1 and CDR2: LNHNV and YYDKDF (reference sequence). V lost 1 base and J lost 8, with 21 bases in between. CDR3 amino acids: CATSRGSGTGTQEPQHF. Here the CDR3 DNA reads TGTGCCACCAGCAGAGGGTCAGGAACCGGGACACAGGAGCCCCAGCATTTT.

The CDR3 region is CASSPGQAAYGYTF. The CDR3 nucleotides are TGTGCCAGCAGTCCAGGACAGGCGGCCTATGGCTACACCTTC. The genes are TRBV28 and TRBJ1-2; TRBD1 aligns across 7 bases. This CDR3 has 14 amino acids. V was clipped by 5 bases and J by 4 bases; unmatched bases: 7. Germline CDR1 and CDR2: MDHEN and SYDVKM.

The CDR3 region has the DNA TGTGCCAGCAGACAGGGGGAGATGTATCAGCCCCAGCATTTT. This gives the protein CASRQGEMYQPQHF. This chain connects TRBV6-5 to TRBJ1-5; 8 nucleotides match TRBD1. Germline V gene data show CDR1 as MNHEY and CDR2 as SVGAGI. With V trimmed by 6 bases and J by 5 bases, 6 bases remained unmatched. CDR3 size: 14 residues.

The count of this clone is one. J is TRBJ1-5 and V is TRBV6-1; D is undetermined. Germline values: CDR1 MNHNS, CDR2 SASEGT. V lost 6 bases and J 2 bases, leaving 14 bases between the germline ends. The CDR3 runs to 15 residues. The CDR3 is CASRPEPLGNQPQHF. CDR3 bases: TGTGCCAGCAGACCCGAGCCCCTCGGCAATCAGCCCCAGCATTTT.

This clone was seen more than once but under ten times. The rearrangement uses TRBV7-9 and TRBJ1-2, with a weak D call TRBD1 (6 bases). There are 13 residues in the CDR3. Germline V gene sequence: CDR1 SEHNR, CDR2 FQNEAQ (reference sequence). The ends were cut back, 5 bases at V and 3 bases at J, with 10 bases in the middle. For the CDR3, the DNA is TGTGCCAGCAGCGTGGACAGATACTATGGCTACACCTTC. Translation gives CASSVDRYYGYTF.

The rearrangement links TRBV6-5 to TRBJ1-1; TRBD1 might be the D (5 bases). The V gene's germline CDR1 is MNHEY and CDR2 SVGAGI. The ends were cut back, 3 bases at V and 10 bases at J, with 18 bases in the middle. This CDR3 contains 14 residues. CDR3 sequence: CASSYLQGGWGAFF. The CDR3 nucleotides are TGTGCCAGCAGTTATTTGCAGGGCGGATGGGGAGCTTTCTTT.

This clone appeared a few times. The chain employs TRBV9 and TRBJ1-1, with a possible D match to TRBD1 (5 bases). The CDR3 loop spans 15 amino acids. Germline CDR1 and CDR2: SGDLS and YYNGEE. V was trimmed by 4 bases and J by 0 bases, leaving 13 bases between them. Here the CDR3 DNA reads TGTGCCAGCAGCCCGGGGGGTTCCTTGAACACTGAAGCTTTCTTT. The encoded protein is CASSPGGSLNTEAFF.

This clone showed up just a few times. V and J are TRBV2 and TRBJ2-1, with D tentatively TRBD2 (6 bases). CDR3 size: 14 residues. Trimming cost V 7 bases and J 6 bases, with 16 bases left between them. Germline V lookup: CDR1 SNHLY, CDR2 FYNNEI. The CDR3 spells CASNRRDGSNEQFF. CDR3 DNA sequence: TGTGCCAGCAATCGGAGGGACGGTTCCAATGAGCAGTTCTTC.

V is TRBV28 and J is TRBJ2-5, with a possible D match to TRBD2 (7 bases). CDR1 and CDR2 from the germline V gene are MDHEN and SYDVKM. The CDR3 consists of 15 residues. With 2 bases removed from V and 4 bases from J, the gap between germline ends came to 14 bases. This CDR3 is CASSLGGAIGETQYF. The CDR3 DNA reads as TGTGCCAGCAGTTTAGGGGGGGCTATCGGAGAGACCCAGTACTTC.

V usage is TRBV9 and J usage is TRBJ1-5, with a tentative D call TRBD1 (5 bases). Trimming removed 0 bases at V and 7 bases at J, with 11 bases between. CDR3 size: 14 residues. Germline assignment: CDR1 SGDLS and CDR2 YYNGEE. CDR3: CASSVGLGVQPQHF. The CDR3 DNA reads TGTGCCAGCAGCGTAGGATTAGGGGTACAGCCCCAGCATTTT.

In nucleotides, the CDR3 is TGCGCCAGCAGCTTCCCCCCCACCAGGGAAAAAGGGAACACTGAAGCTTTCTTT. It codes for CASSFPPTREKGNTEAFF. V usage is TRBV5-1 and J usage is TRBJ1-1, with TRBD1 as a possible D gene (5 bases). The CDR3 has 18 residues. From germline, CDR1 is SGHRS and CDR2 YFSETQ. Trimming removed 2 bases from V and 1 base from J, with 21 bases in between.

This chain joins TRBV13 and TRBJ2-1; the match to TRBD1 covers 9 bases. V was pared by 5 bases and J by 5 bases, with 7 bases of the junction left unmatched. Germline V gives CDR1 PRHDT, CDR2 FYEKMQ (reference sequence). The CDR3 totals 15 residues. In DNA form, the CDR3 reads TGTGCCAGCAGCCCACTCCGGACAGGGGACAATGAGCAGTTCTTC. This encodes CASSPLRTGDNEQFF.

In nucleotides, the CDR3 is TGCGCCAGTACCCGAGGGTACGGGGTGAACACCGGGGAGCTGTTTTTT. Amino acid sequence: CASTRGYGVNTGELFF. The chain is built from TRBV4-1 and TRBJ2-2; D might be TRBD2 (5 bases). The V gene's germline CDR1 is MGHRA and CDR2 YSYEKL. The CDR3 is made up of 16 amino acids. Trimming took 9 bases from V and 1 from J, leaving 18 bases between them.

V is TRBV27 and J is TRBJ1-4, with D perhaps TRBD1 (5 bases). Trimming took 1 base from V and 8 from J, leaving 11 bases between them. CDR3 length: 14 amino acids. Germline V gene lookup returns CDR1 MNHEY and CDR2 SMNVEV (reference sequence). This chain's CDR3 is CASSLWGGNEKLFF. The DNA of the CDR3 is TGTGCCAGCAGTTTATGGGGGGGAAACGAAAAACTGTTTTTT.

This sequence joins TRBV30 and TRBJ2-1; D is perhaps TRBD2 (5 bases). There are 17 residues in the CDR3. V was cut by 3 bases and J by 4 bases, with 22 bases left in between. Germline CDR1 is GTSNPN and CDR2 is SVGIG (reference sequence). The CDR3 spells CAWRAREGNSPYNEQFF. In DNA form, the CDR3 reads TGTGCCTGGAGGGCGAGGGAAGGGAATTCGCCTTACAATGAGCAGTTCTTC.